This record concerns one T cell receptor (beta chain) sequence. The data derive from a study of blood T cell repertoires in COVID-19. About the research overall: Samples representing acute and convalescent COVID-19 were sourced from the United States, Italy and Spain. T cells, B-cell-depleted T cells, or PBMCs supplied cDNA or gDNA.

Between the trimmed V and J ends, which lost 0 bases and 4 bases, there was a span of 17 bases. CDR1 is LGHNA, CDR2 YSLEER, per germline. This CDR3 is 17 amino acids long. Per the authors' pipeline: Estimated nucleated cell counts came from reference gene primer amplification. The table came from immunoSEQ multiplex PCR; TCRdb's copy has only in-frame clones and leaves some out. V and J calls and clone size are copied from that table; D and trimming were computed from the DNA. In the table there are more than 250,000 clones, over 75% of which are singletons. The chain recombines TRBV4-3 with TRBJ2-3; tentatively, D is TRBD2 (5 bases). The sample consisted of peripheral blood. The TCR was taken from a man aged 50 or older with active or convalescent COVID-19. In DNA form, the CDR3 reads TGCGCCAGCAGCCAAGATAGGGCAGCCCGGGGTGCAGATACGCAGTATTTT. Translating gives CASSQDRAARGADTQYF.